The 28 T cell receptor beta chains below come from one sample, sequenced in a study of PD-1 blockade in classical Hodgkin lymphoma. Profiling relied on immunoSEQ multiplex PCR, and the TCRdb table lists in-frame clones only, not all of them. The sample has about 47,000 clones; roughly 80% are singletons. Time point denoted: cycle 4 day 1 (C4D1), after 6 weeks of nivolumab. Every single patient, without exception, relapsed after autologous stem cell transplantation, and brentuximab vedotin exposure varied. Sample: peripheral blood mononuclear cells (PBMCs), taken before the fourth cycle of nivolumab. These receptors were taken from a human donor with classical Hodgkin lymphoma.

The chain uses TRBV21-1 and TRBJ1-1; the table names TRBD1, a call not compared with the DNA. TRBV21-1 is marked as a pseudogene. The CDR3 extends over 16 amino acids. The CDR3 coding sequence is TGTGCCAGCACCCTAAAGGATCAGGGGCGAACGACTGAAGCTTTCTTT. This codes for CASTLKDQGRTTEAFF.

This clone is a singleton in its sample. Here the CDR3 DNA reads TGTGCCAGCAGTTATTCGGGAAAACTGTTTTTT. It encodes CASSYSGKLFF. The rearrangement joins TRBV6-5 to TRBJ1-4, with D unclear. There are 11 residues in the CDR3. Between the trimmed V and J ends, which lost 3 bases and 10 bases, there was a span of 6 bases. Germline-derived CDR1 and CDR2 are MNHEY and SVGAGI.

The genes are TRBV6-6 and TRBJ1-1, with a weak D call TRBD1 (5 bases). This CDR3 is 15 amino acids long. Trimming shortened V by 6 bases and J by 1 base, and 15 bases separated the two germline ends. Germline V gene data show CDR1 as MNHNY and CDR2 as SVGAGI (reference sequence). The CDR3: CASSNQGGGNTEAFF. For the CDR3, the DNA is TGTGCCAGCAGCAATCAGGGAGGCGGGAACACTGAAGCTTTCTTT.

This chain connects TRBV7-2 to TRBJ1-1, with D possibly matching TRBD1 (5 bases). Germline-derived CDR1 and CDR2 are SGHTA and FQGNSA. The V gene lost 5 bases and the J gene lost 5 bases, with 12 bases spanning the gap. The CDR3 totals 13 residues. The CDR3 bases are TGTGCCAGCAGCAGGGGATTCGGGACTGAAGCTTTCTTT. Its translation: CASSRGFGTEAFF. Filled out from reference TRBV7-2 and TRBJ1-1, the complete variable domain reads GAGVSQSPSNKVTEKGKDVELRCDPISGHTALYWYRQSLGQGLEFLIYFQGNSAPDKSGLPSDRFSAERTGGSVSTLTIQRTQQEDSAVYLCASSRGFGTEAFFGQGTRLTVV.

The chain couples TRBV19 to TRBJ2-1, with TRBD2 identical over 11 bases. CDR3 size: 17 residues. Germline CDR1 and CDR2: LNHDA and SQIVND (reference sequence). V lost 3 bases to trimming and J lost 5 bases; unmatched junction nucleotides: 9. CDR3 loop: CASSIRISGRADNEQFF. CDR3 nucleotide sequence: TGTGCCAGTAGTATCCGTATTAGCGGGAGGGCCGACAATGAGCAGTTCTTC.

The chain recombines TRBV11-2 with TRBJ2-7; 7 bases are a match to TRBD2. This CDR3 region has 19 residues. CDR1 SGHAT and CDR2 FQNNGV come from the germline V gene. Trimming took 4 bases from V and 6 from J; bases not matched to a gene: 24. The CDR3, as DNA: TGTGCCAGCAGCTCCTCGACTAGCCCAACCTTCTCCCTCTTCAGCGAGCAGTACTTC. This translates into CASSSSTSPTFSLFSEQYF.

The V gene is TRBV19, the J gene TRBJ1-2; D gene uncertain. V gave up 5 bases and J gave up 0 bases, with 22 bases separating them. CDR1 LNHDA and CDR2 SQIVND come from the germline V gene (reference sequence). The CDR3 runs 18 residues. The chain's CDR3 is CASSSPFVVQQSNYGYTF. CDR3 sequence (DNA): TGTGCCAGTAGTTCTCCCTTTGTTGTGCAGCAATCTAACTATGGCTACACCTTC.

This chain uses TRBV23-1 with TRBJ2-2; D gene ambiguous. Being an ORF, TRBV23-1 has a function that is uncertain. This CDR3 has 15 amino acids. Trimming took off 3 bases at V and 2 bases at J, with 10 bases between the two ends. CDR3 protein: CASSHRGSNTGELFF. The CDR3 coding sequence is TGCGCCAGCAGTCATCGTGGCAGCAACACCGGGGAGCTGTTTTTT.

The CDR3 DNA reads as TGTGCAAGTCGCTTACCGGACTGCTTC. Translating it yields CASRLPDCF. This chain connects TRBV12-2 to TRBJ2-7; the table's D gene call, TRBD2, was not cross checked with the DNA. TRBV12-2 is recorded as a pseudogene. There are 9 residues in the CDR3.

The chain has TRBV5-4 and TRBJ2-1; TRBD2 matches 11 bases. CDR3 length: 17 amino acids. V lost 0 bases and J lost 5; bases outside the gene matches: 7. Germline CDR1 SGHNT, CDR2 YYREEE (reference sequence). The CDR3 spells CASSLDSGLAGDNEQFF. The CDR3 DNA sequence: TGTGCCAGCAGCTTGGATTCAGGACTAGCGGGTGACAATGAGCAGTTCTTC.

This chain links TRBV9 with TRBJ1-2; D perhaps matches TRBD1 (6 bases). The CDR3 has 16 residues. V lost 0 bases and J lost 1, with 13 bases in between. CDR1 and CDR2 from the germline V gene are SGDLS and YYNGEE. CDR3 protein: CASSVGATGLNYGYTF. The CDR3 DNA reads TGTGCCAGCAGCGTAGGGGCGACAGGACTTAACTATGGCTACACCTTC.

This clone has just one count. The chain employs TRBV10-3 and TRBJ2-7; D unresolved. There are 15 residues in the CDR3. Trimming took 0 bases from V and 8 from J, leaving 17 bases between them. The germline gives CDR1 ENHRY, CDR2 SYGVKD. The CDR3 nucleotides read TGTGCCATCAGTGAGTCCGACGCGCGAAGTAACCAGCAGTACTTC. Residues: CAISESDARSNQQYF.

In this sample, this clone turned up a few times. This chain connects TRBV6-8 to TRBJ2-2; the D gene is possibly TRBD2 (6 bases). The germline V gene has CDR1 MNHGY and CDR2 SAAAGT. The V end was cut by 2 bases, the J end by 7 bases, with 11 bases between. The CDR3 is 14 residues long. This CDR3 is CASSYALGGGELFF. The CDR3 DNA follows: TGTGCCAGCAGTTACGCCTTGGGGGGCGGGGAGCTGTTTTTT.

This sequence joins TRBV7-3 and TRBJ2-7; the match to TRBD2 covers 9 bases. Germline V gene data show CDR1 as SGHTA and CDR2 as FQGTGA. CDR3 size: 17 residues. The V and J ends lost 8 bases and 3 bases, in that order; junction bases with no gene match: 17. Here the CDR3 DNA reads TGTGCCAGCCGTCGCTGGCGGGAGGGCCCCACGATCTACGAGCAGTACTTC. It yields the protein CASRRWREGPTIYEQYF.

This clone appeared a single time. J is TRBJ1-1 and V is TRBV7-2; TRBD1 agrees at 7 bases. Germline assignment: CDR1 SGHTA and CDR2 FQGNSA. Trimming took 1 base from V and 2 from J; bases not matched to a gene: 7. There are 16 residues in the CDR3. Written as DNA, the CDR3 is TGTGCCAGCAGCTTAGTTTCAGGGGGAACCAACACTGAAGCTTTCTTT. Protein sequence: CASSLVSGGTNTEAFF.

A few counts support this clone. V gene TRBV7-3 combines with J gene TRBJ1-6; unclear D gene. Germline CDR1 SGHTA, CDR2 FQGTGA. With 2 bases removed from V and 8 bases from J, the gap between germline ends came to 10 bases. This CDR3 has 14 amino acids. CDR3 DNA: TGTGCCAGCAGCTTACAGGCGATCGATTCACCCCTCCACTTT. This translates into CASSLQAIDSPLHF.

V usage is TRBV7-8 and J usage is TRBJ2-2; 10 bases are a match to TRBD2. V gave up 5 bases and J gave up 5 bases; unmatched junction bases: 8. The CDR3 contains 16 residues. Germline V gives CDR1 SGHVS, CDR2 FQNEAQ. The CDR3 region has the DNA TGTGCCAGCAGCCCCAGGAGCGGGGGGGGTACCGGGGAGCTGTTTTTT. Its translation: CASSPRSGGGTGELFF.

The gene calls are TRBV2 and TRBJ1-4; D gene ambiguous. The CDR3 length is 13 residues. Trimming cost V 4 bases and J 6 bases, with 9 bases left between them. CDR1 and CDR2 (germline): SNHLY, FYNNEI. The CDR3, as DNA: TGTGCCAGCAGTGCGACGGCATATGAAAAACTGTTTTTT. The encoded protein is CASSATAYEKLFF.

The chain carries TRBV21-1 and TRBJ2-3; the D call TRBD1 from the table was never checked on the DNA. TRBV21-1 is a known pseudogene. There are 19 residues in the CDR3. The CDR3 DNA is TGTGCCAGCAGCAAGGATGGGACAGGGGAGGGGGCAGGAACAGATACGCAGTATTTT. It encodes CASSKDGTGEGAGTDTQYF.

V gene TRBV5-5 combines with J gene TRBJ1-5; D remains unclear. V was cut by 4 bases and J by 4 bases, with 6 bases left in between. The CDR3 sequence is 12 residues long. Germline V gene sequence: CDR1 SGHKS, CDR2 YYEKEE (reference sequence). The CDR3 coding sequence is TGTGCCAGCAGCGGCGAAAATCAGCCCCAGCATTTT. Translated: CASSGENQPQHF.

The chain couples TRBV7-9 to TRBJ1-5; D is unresolved. The CDR3 sequence is 13 residues long. The V gene's germline CDR1 is SEHNR and CDR2 FQNEAQ (reference sequence). The V end was cut by 5 bases, the J end by 4 bases, with 9 bases between. For the CDR3, the DNA is TGTGCCAGCAGCGTCGACGGAAATCAGCCCCAGCATTTT. Translation gives CASSVDGNQPQHF.

The V and J genes are TRBV7-3 and TRBJ2-3; 7 nucleotides line up with TRBD1. V shed 5 bases and J 2 bases; nucleotides not matched to a gene: 10. Germline values: CDR1 SGHTA, CDR2 FQGTGA. This CDR3 region has 16 residues. This CDR3 is CASSPSTGTNTDTQYF. The CDR3 nucleotides are TGTGCCAGCAGCCCGTCGACAGGGACCAACACAGATACGCAGTATTTT.

This clone was seen only once. The chain couples TRBV9 to TRBJ2-1, with TRBD2 as a possible D gene (5 bases). The CDR3 loop spans 14 amino acids. Germline-derived CDR1 and CDR2 are SGDLS and YYNGEE. The germline V and J ends were trimmed by 0 bases and 8 bases, with 12 bases remaining between them. The chain's CDR3 is CASSVVPGMYEQFF. CDR3 in DNA: TGTGCCAGCAGCGTAGTCCCGGGAATGTATGAGCAGTTCTTC.

Turning to this clone: Additional DNA sequences in this sample encode the identical CDR3. The chain combines TRBV30 with TRBJ1-1; D may be TRBD1 (5 bases). This CDR3 is built from 15 residues. Germline V gene data show CDR1 as GTSNPN and CDR2 as SVGIG (reference sequence). Trimming removed 0 bases at V and 4 bases at J, with 15 bases between. CDR3 protein: CAWSVRDPEITEAFF. Written as DNA, the CDR3 is TGTGCCTGGAGTGTACGGGACCCCGAGATCACTGAAGCTTTCTTT.

V is TRBV6-1 and J is TRBJ1-1, with D uncertain. V gave up 4 bases and J gave up 7 bases, with 16 bases separating them. The length of the CDR3 is 14 residues. CDR1 MNHNS and CDR2 SASEGT come from the germline V gene. The CDR3 bases are TGTGCCAGCAGTGGGAAGGGAGGGCTGGGTGAAGCTTTCTTT. This translates into CASSGKGGLGEAFF.

The CDR3 reads CASSLDSRLYEQYF. The CDR3 region has the DNA TGTGCCAGCAGCTTGGACAGCAGACTGTACGAGCAGTACTTC. The gene calls are TRBV11-2 and TRBJ2-7; the D gene is possibly TRBD1 (6 bases). Germline CDR1 SGHAT, CDR2 FQNNGV. Trimming took 3 bases from V and 4 from J, leaving 13 bases between them. The CDR3 totals 14 residues.

This clone was counted a few times. The J gene is TRBJ1-1, the V gene TRBV9; tentatively, D is TRBD1 (5 bases). This CDR3 region has 13 residues. The V end was cut by 4 bases, the J end by 0 bases, with 7 bases between. The germline V gene encodes CDR1 SGDLS and CDR2 YYNGEE. The CDR3 sequence: CASSPGLNTEAFF. The DNA of the CDR3 is TGTGCCAGCAGCCCGGGACTGAACACTGAAGCTTTCTTT.

Details on this clone: A read error may produce the germline difference seen at one junction end. The rearrangement uses TRBV10-3 and TRBJ1-1; TRBD1 is a possible D gene (6 bases). The germline gives CDR1 ENHRY, CDR2 SYGVKD. CDR3 length: 12 residues. The CDR3 region is CAISAGTTEAFF. The CDR3 coding sequence is TGTGCCATTAGTGCTGGGACAACTGAAGCTTTCTTT.